Detailed here is one T cell receptor (beta chain). Certain patients, namely those with other autoimmune diseases, uncontrolled infections, pregnancy or lactation, were excluded. This sample was included in a study of Graves' ophthalmopathy and Graves' hyperthyroidism. Losses at the gene ends were 10 bases for V and 5 bases for J; bases not matched to a gene: 13. Germline-derived CDR1 and CDR2 are LNHDA and SQIVND (reference sequence). The CDR3 has 15 residues. Amplification targeted the TCR beta CDR3 regions, with RNA transcripts as the source material. First-round RT-PCR employed HTBI primers, with a second-round multiplex PCR after it. TCRdb re-analysed the multiplex PCR reads in MiXCR, keeping a single row per CDR3 protein. The profile covers 150,000 to 200,000 distinct CDR3 sequences, with 35% to 50% appearing a single time and 8% to 9.5% taken by the ten largest.

This TCR derives from a man aged 30-40 years with Graves' ophthalmopathy. This chain connects TRBV19 to TRBJ2-7; 11 bases match TRBD1. Sequencing was carried out using peripheral blood. The CDR3 bases are TGTGCCACCCAGAGGTGGGGGACAGGGGGGGACGAGCAGTACTTC. Its protein product is CATQRWGTGGDEQYF. The entire variable domain, with the rest obtained from reference TRBV19 and TRBJ2-7, is as follows: DGGITQSPKYLFRKEGQNVTLSCEQNLNHDAMYWYRQDPGQGLRLIYYSQIVNDFQKGDIAEGYSVSREKKESFPLTVTSAQKNPTAFYLCATQRWGTGGDEQYFGPGTRLTVT.